This paragraph covers one T cell receptor beta chain sequence. No antigen is known for it. The record has no base qualities; no much larger clone is one base away. This specimen comes from a study of T cells in Graves' hyperthyroidism and ophthalmopathy (dated by TCRdb to 2018 to 2020). Some background on the complete study: Peripheral blood was collected at initial diagnosis, before any treatment. Once sampling was done, hyperthyroidism patients were given methimazole at a starting dose of 30 mg daily, whereas ophthalmopathy patients were given high-dose intravenous methylprednisolone. The paper describes TCR Vbeta CDR3 sequencing of some 130 peripheral blood samples, made up of 43 ophthalmopathy patients, 70 to 75 hyperthyroidism patients and 17 progressor patients. Prospective prediction of ophthalmopathy was tested in an independent validation cohort consisting of 18 to 20 hyperthyroidism patients and around 16 patients who later progressed to ophthalmopathy. A discovery cohort of 95 to 100 patients, roughly 40 with Graves' ophthalmopathy and 57 with stable Graves' hyperthyroidism, was used to find distinguishing TCR V-J signatures. For training and testing, the roughly 97 patients in the discovery cohort were randomly divided in a 7:3 ratio. In addition, the study compared T-cell repertoires in thyroid tissue and in blood from five or six Graves' hyperthyroidism patients.

General study outcomes and caveats: During validation, the model predicted progression to ophthalmopathy a median of about 5.9 months ahead of onset, with more than 60% sensitivity and about 75% specificity. In cross-validation, a model built on a 13 V-J signature told ophthalmopathy apart from stable hyperthyroidism with under 90% sensitivity and roughly 81% specificity, and in testing the same model reached 80%/75%. No statistical method was used to fix the sample size in advance, and group allocation was not hidden from the investigators. Most expanded thyroid clonotypes (frequency above 0.001) were also found in blood, which suggests that blood repertoires may mirror thyroid immune responses.

A patient counted as having stable Graves' hyperthyroidism if no progression to ophthalmopathy occurred over 18 months of follow-up. Hyperthyroidism patients were aged 18 to 65 years and newly diagnosed, with disease duration of less than 2 months. Patients with uncontrolled infections, other autoimmune diseases, pregnancy or lactation were excluded. Diagnoses were based on clinical symptoms, serum thyroxine and TRAb, thyroid ultrasound and orbital computed tomography. Ficoll-Paque density gradient centrifugation was used to isolate PBMCs from approximately 10 ml of fresh peripheral blood. Total RNA was extracted with Trizol reagent, and quality was checked on an Agilent 2100 Bioanalyzer. TCR beta CDR3 regions were amplified from RNA transcripts. The TCR CDR3 was subjected to a first round of RT-PCR using the HTBI primer set and the Qiagen OneStep RT-PCR kit. Libraries were constructed in a second round of multiplex PCR, after which size selection and purification were performed. The libraries were sequenced on an Illumina HiSeq2000 using paired-end 100 bp reads. As for the authors' bioinformatics: SOAPnuke was used to process the raw data, removing reads that contained adapters or uncalled bases, had a mean Phred below 15, or lacked an exact match to the constant primer or identifier. COPE v1.2.5 was used to merge high-quality paired reads, and clonotypes were defined as unique nucleotide sequences. Clonotypes were aligned to IMGT TRBV, TRBD and TRBJ reference segments using MiTCR v1.1. The analysis included only V-J combinations with a frequency above 0.0001, which together covered roughly 99% of the repertoires. The TCS score was defined as the ratio of F50 (clonal expansion) to E x V (chaos), calculated using BLOSUM62-based TCRdist between CDR3 peptides within each V-J. Welch's t-statistics and random forest reduced fewer than 600 V-J features to under 15, which were used in a naive Bayes classifier (R e1071). TCRdb took the public reads, trimmed them with fastp at Q25, ran MiXCR for clone calling and kept in-frame beta chains. Each entry merges the rows of one CDR3 protein and shows their most common DNA and genes. The V and J calls and clone size come from TCRdb's table, not from the authors' own analysis. In this sample the table shows approximately 700,000 distinct CDR3 sequences, 16% of which occur a single time. The biggest ten clones account for 8.4% of the sample.

CDR1 and CDR2 (LGHNT, FRNRAP) derive from the germline V gene. V and J are trimmed by 1 base and 9 bases, and the gene matches miss 11 bases of the junction. Spanning cysteine to phenylalanine, the CDR3 consists of 17 amino acids. The kept DNA is CDR3 alone, 51 bases in frame from the first base. The origin of this receptor is a man aged 18 to 30 with Graves' hyperthyroidism. Sequencing was carried out using blood. The chain uses TRBV12-5 and TRBJ2-5, and TRBD2 matches 13 of the central bases. The CDR3 corresponds to CASGLALGTSGVRAQYF. In nucleotide form, the sequence is TGTGCTAGTGGTTTGGCTTTAGGGACTAGCGGGGTCCGGGCCCAGTACTTC.